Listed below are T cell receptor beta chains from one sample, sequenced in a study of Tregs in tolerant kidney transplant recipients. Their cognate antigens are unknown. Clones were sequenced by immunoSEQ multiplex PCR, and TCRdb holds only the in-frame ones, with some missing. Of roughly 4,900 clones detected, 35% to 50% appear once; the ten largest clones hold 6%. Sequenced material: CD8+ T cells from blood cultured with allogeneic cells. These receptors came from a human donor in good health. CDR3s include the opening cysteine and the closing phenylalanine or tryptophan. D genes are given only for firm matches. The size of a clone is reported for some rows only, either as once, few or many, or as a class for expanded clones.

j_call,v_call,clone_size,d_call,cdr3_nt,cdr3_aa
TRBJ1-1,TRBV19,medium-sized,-,TGTGCCAGTAGAGCTATGAACACTGAAGCTTTCTTT,CASRAMNTEAFF
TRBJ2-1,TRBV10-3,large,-,TGTGCCATCAGTGCGGACGGGAAGTTCTTC,CAISADGKFF
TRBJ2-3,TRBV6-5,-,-,TGTGCCACCTTTCAGGGTACGCAGTATTTT,CATFQGTQYF
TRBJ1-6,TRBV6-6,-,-,TGTGCCAGCAGTTACGAGGGGAGTTCACCCCTCCACTTT,CASSYEGSSPLHF
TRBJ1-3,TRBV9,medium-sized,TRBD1,TGTGCCAGCAGCGTAGGGACAGGGACTGGAAACACCATATATTTT,CASSVGTGTGNTIYF
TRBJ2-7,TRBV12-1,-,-,TGTGCCAGCAGCTTTTGGGGCAGAGGGGACTACGAGCAGTACTTC,CASSFWGRGDYEQYF
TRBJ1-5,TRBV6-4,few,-,TGTGCCAGCAGTGACCCGGTCGGGCCCCAGCATTTT,CASSDPVGPQHF
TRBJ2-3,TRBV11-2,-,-,TGTGCCAGCAGCTACCACTTTGCAGATACGCAGTATTTT,CASSYHFADTQYF
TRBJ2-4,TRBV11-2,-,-,TGTGCCAGCAGCCCCCGGTTCGTGGCCAGTAAGAACATTCAGTACTTC,CASSPRFVASKNIQYF
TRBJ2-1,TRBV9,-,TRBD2,TGTGCCAGCAGCGTAGTCGGAAGCGGGAGGGCCGACAATGAGCAGTTCTTC,CASSVVGSGRADNEQFF
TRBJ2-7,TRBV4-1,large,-,TGCGCCAGCAGCCGAGAAAGGGACCGAGGCTACGAGCAGTACTTC,CASSRERDRGYEQYF
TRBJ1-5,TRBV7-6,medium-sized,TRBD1,TGTGCCAGCAGCTTGGGGACAGACAATCAGCCCCAGCATTTT,CASSLGTDNQPQHF
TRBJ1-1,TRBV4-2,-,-,TGTGCCAGCAGCCAAGATCCCGCGGGGAACACTGAAGCTTTCTTT,CASSQDPAGNTEAFF
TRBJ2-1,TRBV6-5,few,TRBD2,TGTGCCAGCATACCTAGCGGGAGCGGTGAGCAGTTCTTC,CASIPSGSGEQFF
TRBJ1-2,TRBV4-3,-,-,TGCGCCAGCAGCCAAGACTGGAGTGGCTACACCTTC,CASSQDWSGYTF
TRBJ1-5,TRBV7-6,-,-,TGTGCCAGCAGCTTAAATCTCAATCAGCCCCAGCATTTT,CASSLNLNQPQHF
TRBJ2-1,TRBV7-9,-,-,TGTGCCAGCAGCCCATCCGGTGGGGATGAGCAGTTCTTC,CASSPSGGDEQFF
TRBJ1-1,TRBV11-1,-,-,TGTGCCAGCGGTCGAAGCAATGAAGCTTTCTTT,CASGRSNEAFF
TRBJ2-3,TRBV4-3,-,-,TGCGCCAGCAGCCTCGCCTATCTCAGGTCAGATACGCAGTATTTT,CASSLAYLRSDTQYF
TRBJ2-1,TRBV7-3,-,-,TGTGCCAGCAGCCCTGTCACCGGGCATTACAATGAGCAGTTCTTC,CASSPVTGHYNEQFF
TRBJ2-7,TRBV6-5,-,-,TGTGCCAGCAGTTGGGGCGGGACCTCCTACGAGCAGTACTTC,CASSWGGTSYEQYF
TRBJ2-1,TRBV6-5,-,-,TGTGCCAGCAGCTCCGTACTCTCCTACAATGAGCAGTTCTTC,CASSSVLSYNEQFF
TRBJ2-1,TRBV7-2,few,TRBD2,TGTGCCAGCAGCATAGGGACTAGCGGGAGCTCCTACAATGAGCAGTTCTTC,CASSIGTSGSSYNEQFF
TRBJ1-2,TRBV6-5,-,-,TGTGCCATCCTAGGACCACCAAGAGGCTACACCTTC,CAILGPPRGYTF
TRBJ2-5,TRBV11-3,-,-,TGTGCCAGCAGCTTGGGTCTAGGGGAGACCCAGTACTTC,CASSLGLGETQYF
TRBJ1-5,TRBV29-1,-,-,TGCAGCGTTGCAACAGATAATAGCAATCAGCCCCAGCATTTT,CSVATDNSNQPQHF
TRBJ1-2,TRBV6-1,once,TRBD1,TGTGCCAGCAGTTCACAGGGGGTAGGGGATGGCTACACCTTC,CASSSQGVGDGYTF
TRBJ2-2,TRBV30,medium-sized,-,TGTGCCTGGAGTGTACTGCCCGGGGAGCTGTTTTTT,CAWSVLPGELFF
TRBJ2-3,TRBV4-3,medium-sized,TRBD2,TGCGCCAGCAGCCAAGACGGGACTAGCGGGGGGGCTGATACGCAGTATTTT,CASSQDGTSGGADTQYF
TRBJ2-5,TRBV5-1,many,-,TGCGCCAGCACCGAAGGGTGGGACCAGTACTTC,CASTEGWDQYF
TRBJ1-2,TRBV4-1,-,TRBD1,TGTGCCAGCAGCCGCGGACAGGGGACCAACTATGGCTACACCTTC,CASSRGQGTNYGYTF
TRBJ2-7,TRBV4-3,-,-,TGCGCCAGCAGCCCCCACGTCGCCAGACTTGATCACGAGCAGTACTTC,CASSPHVARLDHEQYF
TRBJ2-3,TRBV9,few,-,TGTGCCAGCAGCGTGGCGGATACGCAGTATTTT,CASSVADTQYF
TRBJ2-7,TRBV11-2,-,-,TGTGCCAGCAGCTTTGTAGCGTACGAGCAGTACTTC,CASSFVAYEQYF
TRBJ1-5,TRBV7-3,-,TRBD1,TGTGCCAGCAGCCAATCCGACAGGGGGAATCAGCCCCAGCATTTT,CASSQSDRGNQPQHF
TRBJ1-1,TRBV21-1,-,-,TGTGCCAGCAGCTCTAGGTTATACACAATTCGCACTGAAGCTTTCTTT,CASSSRLYTIRTEAFF
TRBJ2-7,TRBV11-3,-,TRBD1,TGTGCCAGCAGCTCTCGGACAGGGGGAAGTTACGAGCAGTACTTC,CASSSRTGGSYEQYF
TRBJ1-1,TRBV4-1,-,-,TGCGCCAGCAGCCAAGGAACAGGGAGCACTGAAGCTTTCTTT,CASSQGTGSTEAFF
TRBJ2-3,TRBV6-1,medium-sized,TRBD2,TGTGCGGCGGGGGGGAGTGAACTGGATACGCAGTATTTT,CAAGGSELDTQYF
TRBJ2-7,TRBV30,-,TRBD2,TGTGCCTGGGGTCTAGCGGGGAGCTCCTACGAGCAGTACTTC,CAWGLAGSSYEQYF
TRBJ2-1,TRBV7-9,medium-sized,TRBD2,TGTGCCAGCAGCTTGGTAGCGGGGGGAGGTGGGCAGTTCTTC,CASSLVAGGGGQFF
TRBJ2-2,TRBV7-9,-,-,TGTGCCAGCAGCTCCGCCACCGGGGAGCTGTTTTTT,CASSSATGELFF
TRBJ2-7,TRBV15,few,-,TGTGCCACCAGCAGAGGGGGGCAGGGTTCTCACGAGCAGTACTTC,CATSRGGQGSHEQYF
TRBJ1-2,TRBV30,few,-,TGTGCCTGGAACCCGGGGGCGGGCTATGGCTACACCTTC,CAWNPGAGYGYTF
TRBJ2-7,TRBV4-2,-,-,TGTGCCAGCAGCCAAGCCGGGACGTACTCCTACGAGCAGTACTTC,CASSQAGTYSYEQYF
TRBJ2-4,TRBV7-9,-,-,TGTGCCAGCAGCTTAGTAGTAGTAGTTTCGAGTCTAGCCAAAAACATTCAGTACTTC,CASSLVVVVSSLAKNIQYF
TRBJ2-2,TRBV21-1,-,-,TGTGCCAGCAGTGTCCAGCCAGCGGGGGCCAACACCGGGGAGCTGTTTTTT,CASSVQPAGANTGELFF
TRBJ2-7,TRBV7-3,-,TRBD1,TGTGCCAGCAGCCCACACTCCGGGACAGGGGTCTACGAGCAGTACTTC,CASSPHSGTGVYEQYF
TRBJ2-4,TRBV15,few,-,TGTGCCACCAGCAGAGTGCCGGGTCCTTTAGCCAAAAACATTCAGTACTTC,CATSRVPGPLAKNIQYF